This T cell receptor beta chain stems from a study of CD8 T cells in ankylosing spondylitis (TCRdb year 2017). As for the study more broadly: To find TCR variants linked to disease, the study profiled T cell receptor beta repertoires in ankylosing spondylitis patients and healthy donors. The whole study cohort included 85 to 120 healthy donors and about two dozen ankylosing spondylitis patients. Peripheral blood was sampled, and synovial fluid was additionally collected from ankylosing spondylitis patients. Study-wide conclusions, independent of this receptor: Blood from ankylosing spondylitis patients appeared to be characterized by a TCR beta motif composed of eight highly homologous amino acid variants. A CD8+ phenotype was shown by the disease-linked clones, which were found at relatively low frequencies in peripheral blood. Some motif variants had previously been reported in the synovial fluid and blood of reactive arthritis patients, which suggests shared mechanisms of disease initiation. The disease-linked clones were reported as significantly enriched in matched synovial fluid samples from ankylosing spondylitis patients.

Note on this clonotype: It lacks a known antigen. Within one base of it there is no much larger clone, and no base qualities were kept.

This sample was sequenced with an Illumina HiSeq 2500. TCR beta libraries were prepared by quantitative 5'-RACE with molecular barcodes. On the study's bioinformatics: A new computational method based on a probabilistic model of VDJ rearrangement was used to identify disease-linked TCR variants. TCRdb cleaned the public reads at Q25 with fastp, built clones with MiXCR and kept in-frame beta chains. Merged by CDR3 protein, the rows form single entries marked with the most common genes and DNA. These V and J calls originate from TCRdb's pipeline instead of the authors' own analysis. The sample includes 270,000 or so distinct CDR3 sequences, with 15% to 20% observed a single time. The top ten constitute around 30% of the sample. The sequenced sample was blood, either unsorted or a sorted T cell fraction (not recorded which). This sequence originates from a male donor with ankylosing spondylitis or in good health (not recorded which).

Read as DNA, the sequence is TGTGCCAGCCTTAGGCTTCAGGGGAACACCGGGGAGCTGTTTTTT. Its translation reads: CASLRLQGNTGELFF. The receptor chain draws on TRBV12-3 or TRBV12-4 and TRBJ2-2; the best D guess is TRBD1, with 5 bases matching. V drops 8 bases and J drops 1 base, leaving 14 bases in between. The CDR3 contains 15 residues, cysteine and phenylalanine counted. Of all the DNA, just the CDR3 is kept, 45 bases in frame from base 1.